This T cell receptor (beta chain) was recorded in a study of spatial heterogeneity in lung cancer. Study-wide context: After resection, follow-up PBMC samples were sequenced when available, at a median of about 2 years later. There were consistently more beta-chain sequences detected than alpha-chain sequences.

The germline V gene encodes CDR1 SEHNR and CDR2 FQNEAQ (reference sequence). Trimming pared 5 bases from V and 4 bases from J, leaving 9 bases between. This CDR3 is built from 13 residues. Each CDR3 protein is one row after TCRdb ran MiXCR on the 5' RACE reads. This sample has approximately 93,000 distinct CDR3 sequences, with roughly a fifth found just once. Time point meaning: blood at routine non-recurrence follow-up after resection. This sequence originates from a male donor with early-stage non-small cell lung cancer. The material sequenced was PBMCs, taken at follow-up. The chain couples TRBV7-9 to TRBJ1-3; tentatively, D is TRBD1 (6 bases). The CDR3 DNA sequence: TGTGCCAGCAGCCCCGGACAGGGAAACACCATATATTTT. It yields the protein CASSPGQGNTIYF.